This T cell receptor (beta chain) was recovered during a study of T cell repertoires in cytomegalovirus infection. The wider study: Public TCR beta signature analysis indicated the presence of both CMV infection and matching HLA type. General study points: There were HLA-C-restricted CMV-specific TCR beta clonotypes dominating the ex vivo response.

In its sample, this clonotype was seen a few times. What it binds is unknown. Trimming left V 0 bases short and J 7 bases short, with 12 bases between. Germline V lookup: CDR1 MDHEN, CDR2 SYDVKM. The CDR3 covers 14 residues. TCRdb fed the reads into MiXCR, producing one record per CDR3 protein. Of more than 150,000 distinct CDR3 sequences in the sample, around 20% were seen once. This receptor was taken from a human donor in good health (CMV status not recorded). Some clones in this sample may be carry-over from other donors' samples. The chain recombines TRBV28 with TRBJ1-1, with D hard to call. The specimen was PBMCs. CDR3 DNA: TGTGCCAGCAGTTTATGGAGAGGCGGAGTTGAAGCTTTCTTT. It translates to CASSLWRGGVEAFF.